This is a list of T cell receptor beta chains from one sample in a study of blood T cell repertoires in COVID-19. The data were produced by immunoSEQ multiplex PCR, yet TCRdb's version contains in-frame clones alone and is incomplete. Of about 480,000 clones in the sample, roughly 89% were seen once. The sample consisted of peripheral blood. These receptors were obtained from a man in his late teens or twenties with COVID-19, enrolled during active disease. Each CDR3 is given with its conserved first and last residue. The D gene is left open where the match is weak.

TRBV9	TRBJ2-7	TRBD2	CASSVGFKRSAGESYEQYF
TRBV6-2/TRBV6-3	TRBJ2-7	TRBD2	CASSYSGLAGVESYEQYF
TRBV19	TRBJ2-5	TRBD1	CASRFRQGVLETQYF
TRBV6-5	TRBJ2-7	TRBD2	CATGLAGDEQYF
TRBV7-9	TRBJ2-7	-	CASSLDPGYEQYF
TRBV23-1	TRBJ1-5	TRBD1	CASSAKGGSDNQPQHF
TRBV6-5	TRBJ2-5	TRBD1	CASSLTSTGEGTQYF
TRBV6-1	TRBJ1-5	TRBD1	CASSEAWTGQGPQHF
TRBV9	TRBJ2-7	-	CASSASGAPSYEQYF
TRBV4-1	TRBJ2-5	-	CASSQIGLEETQYF
TRBV19	TRBJ2-3	TRBD1	CASSTSHRGREDTQYF
TRBV9	TRBJ2-1	TRBD2	CASSGNSGSSYNEQFF
TRBV6-2/TRBV6-3	TRBJ2-3	TRBD1	CASSYSGDRADTQYF
TRBV7-8	TRBJ2-2	TRBD1	CASSSWTGNTGELFF
TRBV2	TRBJ1-1	TRBD1	CASSNLQGAVTEAFF
TRBV7-2	TRBJ1-1	TRBD1	CASSSGQGRGAEAFF
TRBV5-1	TRBJ2-3	TRBD2	CASSFSSGGADTQYF
TRBV2	TRBJ2-7	-	CASSDSPVGYEQYF
TRBV24-1	TRBJ2-1	-	CATSGDNSDEQFF
TRBV6-6	TRBJ2-7	-	CASSSTGSYEQYF
TRBV25-1	TRBJ2-5	TRBD1	CASSDPGGSETQYF
TRBV5-1	TRBJ2-7	TRBD2	CASSRGGGTSYEQYF
TRBV7-9	TRBJ2-3	-	CASSLTGSPADTQYF
TRBV3-1/TRBV3-2	TRBJ1-2	-	CASSQGFGDGYTF
TRBV7-6	TRBJ1-5	TRBD1	CASSLSGQGIAQHF
TRBV11-3	TRBJ2-6	TRBD2	CASSLALQTSDPSGANVLTF
TRBV14	TRBJ1-1	-	CASSRRGSEAFF
TRBV7-9	TRBJ1-4	-	CASSFRSEKLFF
TRBV3-1/TRBV3-2	TRBJ2-2	-	CASSEIRGNTGELFF
TRBV21-1	TRBJ1-5	-	CASREQGASNQPQHF
TRBV2	TRBJ2-2	TRBD1	CASSRNRGRTGELFF
TRBV13	TRBJ2-1	TRBD2	CASSLAGGLAGLNEQFF
TRBV6-5	TRBJ1-2	-	CASLGTDPYGYTF
TRBV3-1/TRBV3-2	TRBJ2-3	-	CASTPGHGTDTQYF
TRBV9	TRBJ1-3	-	CASSGQGNTIYF
TRBV18	TRBJ2-5	TRBD2	CASSPPLSGAQYF
TRBV12-3/TRBV12-4	TRBJ1-2	-	CASSLGGGAGYTF
TRBV30	TRBJ2-7	TRBD2	CAWRGLLSYEQYF
TRBV3-1/TRBV3-2	TRBJ2-2	TRBD2	CASSRRAGRGTGELFF
TRBV5-1	TRBJ2-1	-	CASRSMRGGDEQFF